The text below deals with one T cell receptor beta chain. As yet, its antigen is unknown. The record originates from a study of monozygotic twins with inflammatory bowel disease. Overall study findings and caveats: Those with IBD had lower TCRbeta diversity (inverse Simpson) than their healthy co-twins did. Repertoire likeness was no different across concordant and discordant twins, perhaps owing to restricted power.

Each TCR library consumed 3,000 to 4,500 ng of total RNA. The UMIs contained a 6-nucleotide sample barcode. They were added by template switching during cDNA synthesis. TCRdb re-analyzed the 5' RACE reads; it lists each CDR3 protein once, without DNA. Its clone listing holds fewer than 550,000 distinct CDR3 sequences. The sequencing sample was made of blood. This clonotype was obtained from a human donor with ulcerative colitis or Crohn's disease, or a healthy co-twin of an affected twin (not recorded which).

The CDR3 protein is CASSSPGLAGVSDYNEQFF. This chain joins TRBV7-3 and TRBJ2-1; TCRdb gives TRBD2 as the D gene, but with no DNA this cannot be confirmed. The CDR3 is 19 residues long. The germline gives CDR1 SGHTA, CDR2 FQGTGA.